Following are 13 T cell receptor beta chains from one sample sequenced in a study of naive and memory T cell subsets. Two oligonucleotides, mixed equimolar, formed the beta constant-region primer covering TRBC1 and TRBC2. Ligated cDNA was amplified by four rounds of PCR with nested alpha and beta constant-region primers and SP2. TCRdb re-called the UMI-ligation and nested PCR reads through MiXCR, storing one row per CDR3 protein. Of around 140,000 distinct CDR3 sequences listed, approximately 20% are singletons. Their cognate antigens are unknown. Broader study findings: A few larger clonotypes appeared in naive repertoires, especially CD8, possibly memory cells re-expressing CD45RA.

Sample: naive CD8+ T cells from blood. The source is a human donor in good health.

This clonotype came up a few times. The CDR3 region has the DNA TGTGCCAGCAGCTTTACACCGGGACAGGCGTATCAAGTGGAGCAGTTCTTC. This encodes CASSFTPGQAYQVEQFF. The V call is TRBV7-9, the J call TRBJ2-1; 8 bases match TRBD1. The CDR3 runs to 17 residues. V lost 3 bases and J lost 10; bases outside the gene matches: 17. CDR1 is SEHNR, CDR2 FQNEAQ, per germline (reference sequence).

J is TRBJ1-1 and V is TRBV7-8; no firm D call. The CDR3 extends over 13 amino acids. Germline V gene lookup returns CDR1 SGHVS and CDR2 FQNEAQ. V lost 6 bases and J lost 1, with 9 bases in between. The CDR3 DNA follows: TGTGCCAGCAGACCTCCAGAGAACACTGAAGCTTTCTTT. It codes for CASRPPENTEAFF.

The rearrangement joins TRBV6-5 to TRBJ1-2; TRBD1 matches 8 bases. Germline CDR1 is MNHEY and CDR2 is SVGAGI. The V gene end was trimmed by 2 bases and the J gene end by 7 bases; junction bases not matched to a gene: 15. The CDR3 has 17 residues. CDR3 sequence reads: CASSYETGAPLSGGYTF. CDR3 sequence (DNA): TGTGCCAGCAGTTACGAGACAGGGGCCCCTCTCTCTGGTGGCTACACCTTC.

The chain joins TRBV30 to TRBJ1-1; 9 bases are shared with TRBD1. V was pared by 2 bases and J by 3 bases, with 7 bases of the junction left unmatched. The germline V gene has CDR1 GTSNPN and CDR2 SVGIG (reference sequence). The CDR3 length is 15 residues. The CDR3 DNA sequence: TGTGCCTGGAGTCCGGGACAGGGAGTAGACACTGAAGCTTTCTTT. Protein product: CAWSPGQGVDTEAFF.

V gene TRBV7-2 combines with J gene TRBJ2-3, with 7 positions matching TRBD1. Trimming cost V 1 base and J 4 bases; bases outside gene matches: 11. The CDR3 spans 17 residues. Germline CDR1 is SGHTA and CDR2 is FQGNSA. The CDR3 DNA follows: TGTGCCAGCAGCTTAGATCCCCCGACAGGGTGGCCAGATACGCAGTATTTT. Translated: CASSLDPPTGWPDTQYF. Full variable domain (remainder filled in from reference TRBV7-2 and TRBJ2-3): GAGVSQSPSNKVTEKGKDVELRCDPISGHTALYWYRQSLGQGLEFLIYFQGNSAPDKSGLPSDRFSAERTGGSVSTLTIQRTQQEDSAVYLCASSLDPPTGWPDTQYFGPGTRLTVL.

The chain joins TRBV28 to TRBJ1-5; D gene uncertain. In germline, CDR1 is MDHEN, CDR2 SYDVKM. V lost 8 bases and J 0 bases, leaving 8 bases between the germline ends. The CDR3 sequence is 13 residues long. CDR3 nucleotides: TGTGCCAGCCTCCCCCATAGCAATCAGCCCCAGCATTTT. Protein product: CASLPHSNQPQHF.

This clonotype was counted a few times. The chain uses TRBV7-9 and TRBJ2-1, with D unclear. Germline V lookup: CDR1 SEHNR, CDR2 FQNEAQ (reference sequence). With 5 bases removed from V and 7 bases from J, the gap between germline ends came to 9 bases. CDR3 length: 12 amino acids. The CDR3 DNA is TGTGCCAGCAGCACGGTTGGGAATGAGCAGTTCTTC. This sequence encodes CASSTVGNEQFF. Supplemented by reference TRBV7-9 and TRBJ2-1, the full variable domain reads DTGVSQNPRHKITKRGQNVTFRCDPISEHNRLYWYRQTLGQGPEFLTYFQNEAQLEKSRLLSDRFSAERPKGSFSTLEIQRTEQGDSAMYLCASSTVGNEQFFGPGTRLTVL.

The rearrangement links TRBV9 to TRBJ2-7; the D gene is possibly TRBD2 (6 bases). This CDR3 region has 15 residues. Trimming shortened V by 0 bases and J by 0 bases, and 10 bases separated the two germline ends. Germline values: CDR1 SGDLS, CDR2 YYNGEE. CDR3 in amino acids: CASSVGGESSYEQYF. As DNA, the CDR3 is TGTGCCAGCAGCGTAGGCGGGGAGAGCTCCTACGAGCAGTACTTC. Full variable domain (missing parts from reference TRBV9 and TRBJ2-7): DSGVTQTPKHLITATGQRVTLRCSPRSGDLSVYWYQQSLDQGLQFLIQYYNGEERAKGNILERFSAQQFPDLHSELNLSSLELGDSALYFCASSVGGESSYEQYFGPGTRLTVT.

This clonotype was seen a handful of times. The chain is built from TRBV29-1 and TRBJ2-7, with 7 nucleotides matching TRBD1. V was clipped by 4 bases and J by 4 bases; unmatched bases: 7. The CDR3 has 13 residues. Per germline, CDR1 SQVTM and CDR2 ANQGSEA. The CDR3 DNA is TGCAGCGTTGCCGGGGACAGACAATACGAGCAGTACTTC. It encodes CSVAGDRQYEQYF.

CDR3 DNA: TGTGCCTGGCTAACCGGGACTAACACAGATACGCAGTATTTT. The encoded protein is CAWLTGTNTDTQYF. This chain joins TRBV30 and TRBJ2-3; 7 bases align to TRBD2. This CDR3 has 14 residues. The germline V gene encodes CDR1 GTSNPN and CDR2 SVGIG (reference sequence). V dropped 5 bases and J dropped 2; count of bases not matched to a gene: 7.

In its sample, this clonotype was seen a few times. The junction departs from germline at one end; a sequencing error may be responsible. In DNA form, the CDR3 reads TGCAGCGCTGAAGATGGACTCACAGATACGCAGTATTTT. Translated: CSAEDGLTDTQYF. The rearrangement joins TRBV29-1 to TRBJ2-3; maybe TRBD2 (5 bases). CDR3 size: 13 residues. Germline CDR1 and CDR2: SQVTM and ANQGSEA.

This clonotype was detected only once. At one boundary the junction diverges from the germline segment, which might be a read error. The V gene is TRBV12-3 or TRBV12-4, the J gene TRBJ1-1; 9 bases map to TRBD1. This CDR3 spans 14 amino acids. The CDR3 loop is CDSGDRDKNTEAFF. The CDR3 nucleotides read TGTGACAGCGGGGACAGGGATAAGAACACTGAAGCTTTCTTT.

This clonotype was detected only a few times. This CDR3 reads CASSPYPGQATGELFF. The CDR3 bases are TGCGCCAGCAGTCCGTACCCGGGACAGGCTACCGGGGAGCTGTTTTTT. The chain couples TRBV5-1 to TRBJ2-2, with 8 bases lining up with TRBD1. The junction had 11 bases not matched to a gene; V was cut back by 5 bases and J by 5 bases. The germline CDR1 and CDR2 sequences are SGHRS and YFSETQ. CDR3 size: 16 residues.